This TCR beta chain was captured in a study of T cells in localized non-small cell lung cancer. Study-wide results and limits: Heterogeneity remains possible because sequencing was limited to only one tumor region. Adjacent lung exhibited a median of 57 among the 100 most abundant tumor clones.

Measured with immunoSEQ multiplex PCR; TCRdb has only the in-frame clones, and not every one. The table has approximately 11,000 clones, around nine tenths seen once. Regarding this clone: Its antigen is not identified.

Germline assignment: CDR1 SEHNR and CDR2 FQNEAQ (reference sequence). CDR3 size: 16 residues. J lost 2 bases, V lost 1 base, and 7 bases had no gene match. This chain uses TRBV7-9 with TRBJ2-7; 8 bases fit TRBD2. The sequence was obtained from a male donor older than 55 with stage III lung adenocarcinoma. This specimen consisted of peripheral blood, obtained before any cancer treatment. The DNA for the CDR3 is TGTGCCAGCAGCTTAGTCGGCGGGAGGCCCCCCTACGAGCAGTACTTC. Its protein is CASSLVGGRPPYEQYF.